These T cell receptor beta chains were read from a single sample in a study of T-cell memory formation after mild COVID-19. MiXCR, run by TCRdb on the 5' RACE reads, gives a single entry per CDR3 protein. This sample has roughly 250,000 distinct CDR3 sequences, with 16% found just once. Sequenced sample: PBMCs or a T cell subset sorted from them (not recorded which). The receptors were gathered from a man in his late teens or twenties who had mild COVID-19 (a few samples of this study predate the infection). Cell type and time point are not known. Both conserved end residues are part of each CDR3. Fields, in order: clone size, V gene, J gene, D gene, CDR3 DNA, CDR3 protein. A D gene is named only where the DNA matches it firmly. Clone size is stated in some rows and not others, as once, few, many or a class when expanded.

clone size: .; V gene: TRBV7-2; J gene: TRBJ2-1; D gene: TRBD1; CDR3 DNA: TGTGCCAGCAGCTGGGACAGGGGGCAGCCCCCGAGCTCCTACAATGAGCAGTTCTTC; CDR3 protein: CASSWDRGQPPSSYNEQFF
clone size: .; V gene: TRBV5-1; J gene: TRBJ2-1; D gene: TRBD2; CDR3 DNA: TGCGCCAGCAGCTTCGTTGGCGGGGGGCTCGGGGAGCAGTTCTTC; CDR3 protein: CASSFVGGGLGEQFF
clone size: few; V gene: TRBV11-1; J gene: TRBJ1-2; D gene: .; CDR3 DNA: TGTGCCAGCAGCTTAGAGGTCGGGAGGAGCGACTATGGCTACACCTTC; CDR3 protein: CASSLEVGRSDYGYTF
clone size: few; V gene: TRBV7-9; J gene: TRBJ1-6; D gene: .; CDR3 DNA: TGTGCCAGCAGCTTCGGGACACTGAATTCACCCCTCCACTTT; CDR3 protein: CASSFGTLNSPLHF
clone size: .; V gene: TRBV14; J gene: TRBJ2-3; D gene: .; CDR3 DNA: TGTGCCAGCAGTGTTTACGGTCAAAGCACAGATACGCAGTATTTT; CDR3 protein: CASSVYGQSTDTQYF
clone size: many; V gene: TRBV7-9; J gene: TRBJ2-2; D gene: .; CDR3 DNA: TGTGCCAGCAGCTTATACGTCGGGGAGCTGTTTTTT; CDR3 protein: CASSLYVGELFF
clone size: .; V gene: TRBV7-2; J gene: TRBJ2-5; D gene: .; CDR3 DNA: TGTGCCAGCAGCTTAGGCCCTAGCGAAGAGACCCAGTACTTC; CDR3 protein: CASSLGPSEETQYF
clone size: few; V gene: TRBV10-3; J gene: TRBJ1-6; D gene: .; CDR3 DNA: TGTGCCTTAAGGGGCTCCTATAATTCACCCCTCCACTTT; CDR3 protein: CALRGSYNSPLHF
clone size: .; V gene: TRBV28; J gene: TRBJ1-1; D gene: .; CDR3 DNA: TGTGCCAGCATCGAAACATCGGGGACTGAAGCTTTCTTT; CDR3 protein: CASIETSGTEAFF
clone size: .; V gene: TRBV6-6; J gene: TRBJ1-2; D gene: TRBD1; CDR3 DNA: TGTGCCAGCAGCCGCCGGGACAGGGCGTCGAACTATGGCTACACCTTC; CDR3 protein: CASSRRDRASNYGYTF
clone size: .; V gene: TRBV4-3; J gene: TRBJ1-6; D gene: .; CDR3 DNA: TGCGCCAGCAGCCAAGATCAGTCGGACTCACCCCTCCACTTT; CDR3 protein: CASSQDQSDSPLHF